Listed here are 25 T cell receptor beta chains from one sample, sequenced in a study of Ad26.COV2.S vaccination and SARS-CoV-2 variants. Libraries were prepared by immunoSEQ multiplex PCR; TCRdb keeps only in-frame clonotypes and omits some of them. This table holds approximately 500,000 clones, approximately 88% found once. The treatment was: roughly 20 received Ad26.COV2.S at low or high dose, single or two shots; about five received placebo; per-sample allocation not given. It was on day 63 after the first vaccine or placebo injection that samples were taken. The sequencing here drew on peripheral blood, taken in a trial of Ad26.COV2.S vaccine versus placebo. The receptors were gathered from a person between 18 and 65 years old who received the Ad26.COV2.S COVID-19 vaccine or a placebo.

The chain has TRBV30 and TRBJ1-1; D gene uncertain. This CDR3 has 12 residues. Per the germline V gene, CDR1 is GTSNPN and CDR2 is SVGIG (reference sequence). Deletions cut 2 bases from V and 3 bases from J, with 7 bases between. CDR3 nucleotides: TGTGCCTGGAGTTTGAGGGACACTGAAGCTTTCTTT. Amino acid sequence: CAWSLRDTEAFF.

The chain has TRBV27 and TRBJ2-3, with TRBD2 matching over 10 bases. With 4 bases clipped from V and 0 bases from J, the junction kept 10 bases outside the gene matches. Per the germline V gene, CDR1 is MNHEY and CDR2 is SMNVEV (reference sequence). The length of the CDR3 is 18 residues. CDR3 nucleotide sequence: TGTGCCAGCAGTTCCTACCTTCTGACTAGCGGGAGCACAGATACGCAGTATTTT. Protein: CASSSYLLTSGSTDTQYF.

V and J are TRBV5-8 and TRBJ1-5; D gene uncertain. Trimming removed 3 bases from V and 4 bases from J, with 11 bases in between. The germline gives CDR1 SGHTS, CDR2 YDEGEE. This CDR3 spans 14 amino acids. This chain's CDR3 is CASSSGPQNQPQHF. The DNA of the CDR3 is TGTGCCAGCAGCTCCGGTCCGCAGAATCAGCCCCAGCATTTT.

The V gene is TRBV2, the J gene TRBJ2-7; a possible D gene is TRBD2 (6 bases). Germline V gene sequence: CDR1 SNHLY, CDR2 FYNNEI. V was shortened by 5 bases and J by 2 bases, with 22 bases between the two germline ends. The length of the CDR3 is 17 residues. The CDR3 loop is CASSPTGSQAMAYEQYF. The CDR3 region has the DNA TGTGCCAGCAGTCCAACCGGGAGCCAAGCAATGGCCTACGAGCAGTACTTC.

The V gene is TRBV11-2, the J gene TRBJ2-7; D call uncertain. The CDR3 covers 12 residues. Trimming pared 4 bases from V and 2 bases from J, leaving 6 bases between. Germline-derived CDR1 and CDR2 are SGHAT and FQNNGV. The CDR3 DNA reads as TGTGCCAGCAGCTCCTGGGCCTACGAGCAGTACTTC. Amino acid sequence: CASSSWAYEQYF. The full variable domain, rest sourced from reference TRBV11-2 and TRBJ2-7, is EAGVAQSPRYKIIEKRQSVAFWCNPISGHATLYWYQQILGQGPKLLIQFQNNGVVDDSQLPKDRFSAERLKGVDSTLKIQPAKLEDSAVYLCASSSWAYEQYFGPGTRLTVT.

This clone was picked up a small number of times. This chain uses TRBV30 with TRBJ1-2; unclear D gene. V gave up 2 bases and J gave up 8 bases, with 12 bases separating them. The CDR3 sequence is 12 residues long. CDR1 GTSNPN and CDR2 SVGIG come from the germline V gene (reference sequence). The CDR3 reads CAWSQDQGGYTF. The CDR3 DNA follows: TGTGCCTGGAGTCAGGACCAAGGAGGCTACACCTTC.

The chain carries TRBV6-6 and TRBJ1-6, with 7 bases matching TRBD1. CDR1 and CDR2 (germline): MNHNY, SVGAGI (reference sequence). The junction had 8 bases not matched to a gene; V was cut back by 8 bases and J by 7 bases. The CDR3 has 14 residues. The CDR3 is CASWGDSYNSPLHF. CDR3 nucleotide sequence: TGTGCCAGCTGGGGGGACAGCTACAATTCACCCCTCCACTTT.

This clone was seen once. The chain employs TRBV2 and TRBJ2-1; D is perhaps TRBD2 (5 bases). Germline loops: CDR1 SNHLY, CDR2 FYNNEI. V was shortened by 2 bases and J by 7 bases, with 12 bases between the two germline ends. The CDR3 consists of 14 residues. The CDR3 coding sequence is TGTGCCAGCAGTGAAACCCGGACTGTTAATGAGCAGTTCTTC. Translated, it gives CASSETRTVNEQFF.

This chain uses TRBV5-3 with TRBJ2-7; the match to TRBD1 covers 8 bases. TRBV5-3 is identified as an open reading frame with a role that is uncertain. J was trimmed by 5 bases and V by 5 bases; bases with no gene match: 9. The CDR3 is 14 residues long. The CDR3 coding sequence is TGTGCCAGAAGGACTTCCAGGGGGCACGACGAGCAGTACTTC. Translating gives CARRTSRGHDEQYF.

J is TRBJ2-1 and V is TRBV21-1; whether TRBD1, the table's D call, matches the DNA was not checked. TRBV21-1 counts as a pseudogene. The CDR3 is 17 amino acids. The CDR3 sequence: CASTPVAPGQGGHEQFF. CDR3 bases: TGTGCCAGCACCCCCGTGGCCCCCGGACAGGGGGGGCATGAGCAGTTCTTC.

V is TRBV28 and J is TRBJ2-6, with 7 bases matching TRBD1. With V trimmed by 3 bases and J by 4 bases, 6 bases remained unmatched. This CDR3 contains 16 residues. Germline values: CDR1 MDHEN, CDR2 SYDVKM. The CDR3 sequence is CASSFIRGSGANVLTF. CDR3 nucleotides: TGTGCCAGCAGTTTTATCAGGGGGTCCGGGGCCAACGTCCTGACTTTC.

The rearrangement links TRBV2 to TRBJ2-2; D possibly corresponds to TRBD2 (6 bases). Trimming removed 7 bases from V and 1 base from J, with 16 bases in between. CDR1 and CDR2 (germline): SNHLY, FYNNEI. CDR3 size: 16 residues. The CDR3 DNA reads TGTGCCAGCACCCCCCCTGTGGGAGGGAACACCGGGGAGCTGTTTTTT. As protein: CASTPPVGGNTGELFF.

This sequence joins TRBV19 and TRBJ1-5, with D hard to call. Trimming left V 1 base short and J 5 bases short, with 6 bases between. CDR1 LNHDA and CDR2 SQIVND come from the germline V gene (reference sequence). The CDR3 spans 13 residues. CDR3 nucleotides: TGTGCCAGTAGTATAGTTCCGTATCAGCCCCAGCATTTT. Translation: CASSIVPYQPQHF.

This rearrangement joins TRBV28 to TRBJ2-1, with D unresolved. The germline V gene encodes CDR1 MDHEN and CDR2 SYDVKM. The V gene lost 8 bases and the J gene lost 8 bases, with 13 bases spanning the gap. The CDR3 has 12 residues. CDR3 sequence: CASFGSGYEQFF. The DNA of the CDR3 is TGTGCCAGCTTTGGGTCTGGGTATGAGCAGTTCTTC.

The chain combines TRBV5-1 with TRBJ1-1; unclear D gene. The germline V and J ends were trimmed by 0 bases and 5 bases, with 8 bases remaining between them. Germline values: CDR1 SGHRS, CDR2 YFSETQ. The CDR3 totals 13 residues. CDR3 sequence reads: CASSLEVWTEAFF. CDR3 DNA: TGCGCCAGCAGCTTGGAAGTTTGGACTGAAGCTTTCTTT.

This clone has just a few counts. The J gene is TRBJ1-1, the V gene TRBV6-6; no definite D call. The V end lost 4 bases, the J end lost 2 bases, and 11 bases lay between the germline ends. The CDR3 is 14 residues long. Germline values: CDR1 MNHNY, CDR2 SVGAGI (reference sequence). CDR3 loop: CASSFRSQNTEAFF. DNA for the CDR3: TGTGCCAGCAGTTTCAGAAGCCAAAACACTGAAGCTTTCTTT.

This chain connects TRBV30 to TRBJ1-3; no definite D call. Trimming took 6 bases from V and 4 from J, leaving 10 bases between them. Germline V gives CDR1 GTSNPN, CDR2 SVGIG (reference sequence). The CDR3 is 12 amino acids. The CDR3 DNA sequence: TGTGCCTGCCCTAGAGGGGGAAACACCATATATTTT. Protein product: CACPRGGNTIYF.

The chain employs TRBV7-8 and TRBJ2-2; 11 positions agree with TRBD2. This CDR3 has 16 amino acids. Losses at the gene ends were 3 bases for V and 5 bases for J; bases not matched to a gene: 5. From germline, CDR1 is SGHVS and CDR2 FQNEAQ. The CDR3 region is CASSFRLAGQTGELFF. DNA for the CDR3: TGTGCCAGCAGCTTTCGACTAGCGGGACAGACCGGGGAGCTGTTTTTT. The whole variable domain, filled in from reference TRBV7-8 and TRBJ2-2, reads GAGVSQSPRYKVAKRGQDVALRCDPISGHVSLFWYQQALGQGPEFLTYFQNEAQLDKSGLPSDRFFAERPEGSVSTLKIQRTQQEDSAVYLCASSFRLAGQTGELFFGEGSRLTVL.

The chain employs TRBV3-1 (or the pseudogene TRBV3-2) and TRBJ1-4; D not resolved. Germline V gives CDR1 LGHDT, CDR2 YNNKEL (reference sequence). The germline V and J ends were trimmed by 2 bases and 7 bases, with 8 bases remaining between them. The CDR3 spans 13 residues. This CDR3 is CASSQHDPEKLFF. CDR3 bases: TGTGCCAGCAGCCAACACGACCCTGAAAAACTGTTTTTT.

This rearrangement joins TRBV19 to TRBJ1-4, with D possibly being TRBD1 (5 bases). V was cut by 2 bases and J by 1 base, with 11 bases left in between. Germline V CDR1 and CDR2: LNHDA, SQIVND (reference sequence). This CDR3 has 16 residues. The CDR3 DNA follows: TGTGCCAGTAGTATAAAAAGCCAGGGAACTAATGAAAAACTGTTTTTT. As protein: CASSIKSQGTNEKLFF.

The chain combines TRBV2 with TRBJ1-2, with 7 positions matching TRBD1. Losses at the gene ends were 4 bases for V and 0 bases for J; bases not matched to a gene: 8. The CDR3 contains 16 residues. Germline CDR1 and CDR2: SNHLY and FYNNEI. The CDR3 DNA sequence: TGTGCCAGCAGTGCCCACCGGGACAGCACTAACTATGGCTACACCTTC. Amino acids: CASSAHRDSTNYGYTF.

This clone was seen a few times. This chain joins TRBV6-5 and TRBJ1-2; D remains unclear. The CDR3 covers 11 residues. Deletions cut 4 bases from V and 7 bases from J, with 7 bases between. In germline, CDR1 is MNHEY, CDR2 SVGAGI. CDR3 sequence reads: CASSSPSGYTF. CDR3 in DNA: TGTGCCAGCAGTTCCCCATCTGGCTACACCTTC.

The chain joins TRBV7-2 to TRBJ2-1; 9 bases match TRBD2. The CDR3 totals 16 residues. Germline CDR1 and CDR2: SGHTA and FQGNSA. Trimming took 5 bases from V and 3 from J; bases not matched to a gene: 8. The CDR3 spells CASSNSGSWGYNEQFF. CDR3 DNA sequence: TGTGCCAGCAGCAATAGCGGGAGTTGGGGCTACAATGAGCAGTTCTTC.

The rearrangement uses TRBV19 and TRBJ2-1; perhaps TRBD2 as D (5 bases). This CDR3 has 14 residues. CDR1 is LNHDA and CDR2 is SQIVND in the germline V gene (reference sequence). Trimming removed 3 bases at V and 7 bases at J, with 13 bases between. CDR3 residues: CASSMRVSGNEQFF. CDR3 sequence (DNA): TGTGCCAGTAGTATGCGGGTCTCTGGGAATGAGCAGTTCTTC. Full variable domain (outside the CDR3, taken from reference TRBV19 and TRBJ2-1): DGGITQSPKYLFRKEGQNVTLSCEQNLNHDAMYWYRQDPGQGLRLIYYSQIVNDFQKGDIAEGYSVSREKKESFPLTVTSAQKNPTAFYLCASSMRVSGNEQFFGPGTRLTVL.

The chain couples TRBV18 to TRBJ1-1; D might be TRBD1 (5 bases). CDR3 length: 13 amino acids. Germline-derived CDR1 and CDR2 are KGHSH and LQKENI. The V end lost 10 bases, the J end lost 4 bases, and 16 bases lay between the germline ends. The CDR3 DNA reads TGTGCCACGACCGGGGGTGTCGGCACTGAAGCTTTCTTT. Translating gives CATTGGVGTEAFF.